What follows are 9 T cell receptor beta chains derived from one specimen sequenced in a study of OX40 agonist ivuxolimab in advanced cancers. Libraries were prepared by immunoSEQ multiplex PCR; TCRdb keeps only in-frame clonotypes and omits some of them. Of roughly 80,000 clones in the sample, more than 75% were seen once. Sequenced here: CD4+ or CD8+ T cells sorted from blood, sampled in a trial of the OX40 agonist ivuxolimab. The origin of the receptors is an adult with an advanced solid tumor such as melanoma, head and neck, liver or kidney cancer.

In this sample, this clone turned up once. This chain links TRBV18 with TRBJ2-3; TRBD1 or TRBD2 may be the D gene (5 bases each). The germline V gene has CDR1 KGHSH and CDR2 LQKENI. V lost 0 bases and J 7 bases, leaving 17 bases between the germline ends. The CDR3 spans 16 residues. CDR3: CASSPPSGREYNTQYF. Written as DNA, the CDR3 is TGTGCCAGCTCACCACCGTCTGGCAGGGAGTATAATACGCAGTATTTT.

A single count supports this clone. J is TRBJ1-2 and V is TRBV10-3; possibly TRBD1 for D (5 bases). CDR3 length: 15 amino acids. Trimming took off 0 bases at V and 4 bases at J, with 12 bases between the two ends. Germline V gene data show CDR1 as ENHRY and CDR2 as SYGVKD. The CDR3 reads CAISESTQGVYGYTF. CDR3 DNA: TGTGCCATCAGTGAGTCGACGCAGGGAGTCTATGGCTACACCTTC.

The V and J genes are TRBV18 and TRBJ2-7; no reliable D call. The CDR3 length is 14 residues. Trimming cost V 0 bases and J 9 bases, with 15 bases left between them. Germline CDR1 reads KGHSH; CDR2 reads LQKENI. The CDR3: CASSPPGQDPGQYF. As DNA, the CDR3 is TGTGCCAGCTCACCACCAGGGCAGGACCCCGGGCAGTACTTC.

V usage is TRBV30 and J usage is TRBJ1-5, with D unresolved. This CDR3 has 13 residues. CDR1 is GTSNPN and CDR2 is SVGIG in the germline V gene (reference sequence). The V end lost 1 base, the J end lost 1 base, and 5 bases lay between the germline ends. In DNA, the CDR3 is TGTGCCTGGAGTGAATCCAGCAATCAGCCCCAGCATTTT. Encoded protein: CAWSESSNQPQHF.

The V call is TRBV7-9, the J call TRBJ1-3; D is perhaps TRBD1 (5 bases). The CDR3 consists of 17 residues. Germline V gene lookup returns CDR1 SEHNR and CDR2 FQNEAQ (reference sequence). The germline V and J ends were trimmed by 0 bases and 1 base, with 13 bases remaining between them. The chain's CDR3 is CASSLAGTGVSGNTIYF. In DNA form, the CDR3 reads TGTGCCAGCAGCTTAGCTGGGACGGGGGTTTCTGGAAACACCATATATTTT.

The CDR3, as DNA: TGTGCCAGTAGTATTGGCGGGACAGTGTACGAGCAGTACTTC. It translates to CASSIGGTVYEQYF. V and J are TRBV19 and TRBJ2-7, with a tentative D call TRBD1 (7 bases). V was trimmed by 3 bases and J by 4 bases, leaving 13 bases between them. CDR3 size: 14 residues. Germline V CDR1 and CDR2: LNHDA, SQIVND (reference sequence).

V usage is TRBV7-2 and J usage is TRBJ1-6; 7 bases align to TRBD1. This CDR3 region has 15 residues. The junction had 2 bases not matched to a gene; V was cut back by 1 base and J by 5 bases. CDR1 is SGHTA and CDR2 is FQGNSA in the germline V gene. In nucleotides, the CDR3 is TGTGCCAGCAGCTTAGGACAGGGAAATAATTCACCCCTCCACTTT. This gives the protein CASSLGQGNNSPLHF.

DNA of the CDR3: TGTGCCAGTAGTACCGACAGGGGGGACGAGCAGTACGTC. Translating it yields CASSTDRGDEQYV. The chain has TRBV19 and TRBJ2-7; 9 nucleotides line up with TRBD1. CDR1 and CDR2 from the germline V gene are LNHDA and SQIVND (reference sequence). This CDR3 has 13 residues. The junction had 3 bases not matched to a gene; V was cut back by 4 bases and J by 5 bases.

The chain uses TRBV18 and TRBJ1-3; 10 bases agree with TRBD1. This CDR3 contains 16 residues. CDR1 is KGHSH, CDR2 LQKENI, per germline. The V and J ends lost 2 bases and 0 bases, in that order; junction bases with no gene match: 1. The CDR3 loop reads CASSPDRGLSGNTIYF. In DNA form, the CDR3 reads TGTGCCAGCTCACCAGACAGGGGGCTCTCTGGAAACACCATATATTTT.